This TCR beta chain is from a study of blood T cell repertoires in COVID-19. The V end lost 0 bases, the J end lost 7 bases, and 7 bases lay between the germline ends. This CDR3 has 12 amino acids. Germline CDR1 is SGHDT and CDR2 is YYEEEE. Profiling relied on immunoSEQ multiplex PCR, and the TCRdb table lists in-frame clones only, not all of them. The sample includes about 120,000 clones, about 80% of them seen just once. The gene calls are TRBV5-6 and TRBJ1-2; D uncertain. Material: peripheral blood. This receptor was taken from a woman aged 80 or older with acute or convalescent COVID-19. The CDR3 protein is CASSLVGGGYTF. CDR3 nucleotides: TGTGCCAGCAGCTTGGTAGGAGGTGGCTACACCTTC.